This note documents a single T cell receptor (beta chain) sequence. Its target is not known. The data stem from a study of radiotherapy plus CTLA-4 blockade in lung cancer. At the level of the study: Objective responses arose in over 15% of patients, and approximately 30% experienced disease control.

People whose metastatic non-small-cell lung cancer was chemo-refractory got focal radiation along with CTLA-4 blockade by ipilimumab. The protocol was immunoSEQ multiplex PCR, while the TCRdb copy is restricted to in-frame clones and leaves out a portion. There are 30,000 to 35,000 clones in the sample; roughly 70% occur only once, and 4% lies in the top ten. The CDR3 covers 13 residues. CDR1 is SGDLS and CDR2 is YYNGEE in the germline V gene. Between the trimmed V and J ends, which lost 4 bases and 0 bases, there was a span of 5 bases. Study-level findings and limits: In blood, TCR clones derived from the tumor expanded after radiotherapy plus ipilimumab. Alongside interferon-beta, early blood T cell clone dynamics were reportedly the best predictor of response.

This clonotype was obtained from a human donor with non-small cell lung cancer who had stable disease on radiotherapy plus ipilimumab. The input for sequencing was peripheral blood, taken from a patient treated with radiotherapy plus ipilimumab. The chain has TRBV9 and TRBJ1-5; D remains unclear. The CDR3 reads CASSPDSNQPQHF. The CDR3, as DNA: TGTGCCAGCAGCCCTGATAGCAATCAGCCCCAGCATTTT.